The clone carrying this T cell receptor beta chain occurred once. The data belong to a study of blood T cell repertoires in COVID-19. Germline loops: CDR1 SGHTA, CDR2 FQGNSA. CDR3 length equals 16 residues. V was cut by 5 bases and J by 7 bases, with 24 bases left in between. Assay: immunoSEQ multiplex PCR; the TCRdb copy retains only in-frame clones and omits some. Of around 86,000 clones in the sample, about 85% were seen once. The TCR sequence derives from a human donor in a cohort sampled during active COVID-19. The chain uses TRBV7-2 and TRBJ2-7; TRBD1 might be the D (7 bases). The sample taken for sequencing was peripheral blood. This CDR3 reads CASSPIPRGVQLEQYF. The CDR3 DNA sequence: TGTGCCAGCAGCCCGATCCCCAGGGGGGTCCAACTGGAGCAGTACTTC.